This T cell receptor (beta chain) was documented in a study of T-cell memory formation after mild COVID-19. The overall study: The TCR clusters were mostly specific to one donor. Study observations and caveats: From day 15 to 85, contracting clones were balanced between CD4 and CD8, whereas later expanders leaned toward CD4+.

This clonotype was counted at least ten times. Antigen unknown. In TCRdb, the 5' RACE reads were re-called with MiXCR into one record per CDR3 protein. The table records 30,000 to 35,000 distinct CDR3 sequences, 20% to 25% of them present only once. This receptor was identified in an adult who had mild COVID-19 (a few samples of this study predate the infection). Cell type and time point are not known. The sequenced material came from PBMCs or a T cell subset sorted from them (not recorded which).

The CDR3 loop reads CSGRSSGHIQYF. CDR3 DNA sequence: TGCAGTGGGCGGTCTAGCGGGCACATTCAGTACTTC. This chain links TRBV20-1 with TRBJ2-4, with TRBD2 matching 8 bases. The CDR3 totals 12 residues. The V gene's germline CDR1 is DFQATT and CDR2 SNEGSKA (reference sequence). V lost 7 bases to trimming and J lost 8 bases; unmatched junction nucleotides: 7.